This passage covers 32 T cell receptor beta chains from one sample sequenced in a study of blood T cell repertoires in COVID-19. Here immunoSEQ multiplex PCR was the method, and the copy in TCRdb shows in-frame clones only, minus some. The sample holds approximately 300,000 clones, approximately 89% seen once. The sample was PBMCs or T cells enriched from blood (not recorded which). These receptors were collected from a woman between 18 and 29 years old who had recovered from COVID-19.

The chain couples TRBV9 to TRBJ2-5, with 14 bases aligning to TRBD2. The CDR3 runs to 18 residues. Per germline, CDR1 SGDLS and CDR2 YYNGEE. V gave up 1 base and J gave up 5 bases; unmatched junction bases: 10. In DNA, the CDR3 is TGTGCCAGCAGCGTAAACCCGACTAGCGGGGGGGAGGTTGAGACCCAGTACTTC. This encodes CASSVNPTSGGEVETQYF.

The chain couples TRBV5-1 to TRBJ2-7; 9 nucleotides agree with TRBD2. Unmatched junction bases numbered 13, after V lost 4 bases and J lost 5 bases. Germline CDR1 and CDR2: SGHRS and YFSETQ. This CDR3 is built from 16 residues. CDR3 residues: CASSIEAGGLGDEQYF. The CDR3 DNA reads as TGCGCCAGCAGCATCGAAGCGGGAGGATTGGGCGACGAGCAGTACTTC.

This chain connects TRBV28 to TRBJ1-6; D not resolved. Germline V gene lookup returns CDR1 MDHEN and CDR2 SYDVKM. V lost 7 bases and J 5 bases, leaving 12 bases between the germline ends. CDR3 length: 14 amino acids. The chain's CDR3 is CASTHGLNNSPLHF. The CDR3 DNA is TGTGCCAGCACCCATGGGCTGAATAATTCACCCCTCCACTTT.

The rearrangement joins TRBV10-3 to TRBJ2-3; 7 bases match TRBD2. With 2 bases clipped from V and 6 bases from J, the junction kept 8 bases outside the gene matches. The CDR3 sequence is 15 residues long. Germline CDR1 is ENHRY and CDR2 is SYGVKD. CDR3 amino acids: CAISESTGGVDTQYF. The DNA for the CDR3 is TGTGCCATCAGTGAGAGTACGGGAGGCGTGGATACGCAGTATTTT.

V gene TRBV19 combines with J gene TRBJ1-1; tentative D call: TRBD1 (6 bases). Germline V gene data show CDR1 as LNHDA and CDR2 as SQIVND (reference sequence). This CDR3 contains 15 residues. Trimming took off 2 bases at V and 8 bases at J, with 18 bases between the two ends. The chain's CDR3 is CASSIPLGGVREAFF. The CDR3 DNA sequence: TGTGCCAGTAGTATACCCTTAGGGGGGGTAAGGGAAGCTTTCTTT. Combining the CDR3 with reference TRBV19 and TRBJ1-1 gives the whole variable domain DGGITQSPKYLFRKEGQNVTLSCEQNLNHDAMYWYRQDPGQGLRLIYYSQIVNDFQKGDIAEGYSVSREKKESFPLTVTSAQKNPTAFYLCASSIPLGGVREAFFGQGTRLTVV.

The DNA for the CDR3 is TGCGCCAGCAGCCAAGAGGGAGGGCCCGGAAACACCATATATTTT. This translates into CASSQEGGPGNTIYF. The gene calls are TRBV4-1 and TRBJ1-3; D is ambiguous. CDR3 length equals 15 residues. The germline V and J ends were trimmed by 0 bases and 4 bases, with 10 bases remaining between them. CDR1 and CDR2 (germline): MGHRA, YSYEKL.

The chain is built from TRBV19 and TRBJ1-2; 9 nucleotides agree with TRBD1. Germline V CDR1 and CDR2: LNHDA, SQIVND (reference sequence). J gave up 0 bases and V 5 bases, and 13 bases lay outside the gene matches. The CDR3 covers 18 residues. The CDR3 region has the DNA TGTGCCAGTAGTCCTACTATGGGACAGGGAGGGTCTAACTATGGCTACACCTTC. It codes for CASSPTMGQGGSNYGYTF.

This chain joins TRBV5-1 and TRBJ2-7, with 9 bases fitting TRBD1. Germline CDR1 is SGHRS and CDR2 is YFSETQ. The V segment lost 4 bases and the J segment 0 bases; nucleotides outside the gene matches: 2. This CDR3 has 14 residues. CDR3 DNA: TGCGCCAGCAGCCGGGGACAGGGCTCCTACGAGCAGTACTTC. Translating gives CASSRGQGSYEQYF.

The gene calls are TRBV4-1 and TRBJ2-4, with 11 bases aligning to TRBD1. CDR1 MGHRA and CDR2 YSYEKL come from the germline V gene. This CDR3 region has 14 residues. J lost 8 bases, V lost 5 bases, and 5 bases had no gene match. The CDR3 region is CASSTGQGGDIQYF. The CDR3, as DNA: TGCGCCAGCAGCACGGGACAGGGGGGGGACATTCAGTACTTC.

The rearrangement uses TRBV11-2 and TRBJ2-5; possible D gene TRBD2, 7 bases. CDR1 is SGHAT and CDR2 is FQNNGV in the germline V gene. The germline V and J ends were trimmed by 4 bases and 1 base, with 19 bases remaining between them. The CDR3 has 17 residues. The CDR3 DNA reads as TGTGCCAGCAGCTCCATGCAAGGGGGGGGCCTCCAAGAGACCCAGTACTTC. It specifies CASSSMQGGGLQETQYF.

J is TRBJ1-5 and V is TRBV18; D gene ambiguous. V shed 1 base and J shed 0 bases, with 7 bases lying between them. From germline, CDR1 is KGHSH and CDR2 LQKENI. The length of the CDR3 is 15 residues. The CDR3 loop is CASSPLGVSNQPQHF. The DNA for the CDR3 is TGTGCCAGCTCACCACTCGGGGTTAGCAATCAGCCCCAGCATTTT.

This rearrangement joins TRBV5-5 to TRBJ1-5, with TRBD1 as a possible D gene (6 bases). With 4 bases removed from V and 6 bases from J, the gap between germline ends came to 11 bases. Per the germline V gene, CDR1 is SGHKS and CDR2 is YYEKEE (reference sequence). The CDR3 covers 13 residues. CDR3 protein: CASSPGAPQPQHF. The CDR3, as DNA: TGTGCCAGCAGCCCAGGGGCACCTCAGCCCCAGCATTTT.

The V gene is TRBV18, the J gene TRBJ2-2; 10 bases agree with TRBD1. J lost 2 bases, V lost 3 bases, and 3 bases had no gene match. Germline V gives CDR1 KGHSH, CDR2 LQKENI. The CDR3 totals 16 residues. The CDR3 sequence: CASSPRDRGNTGELFF. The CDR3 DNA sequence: TGTGCCAGCTCACCGAGGGACAGGGGTAACACCGGGGAGCTGTTTTTT.

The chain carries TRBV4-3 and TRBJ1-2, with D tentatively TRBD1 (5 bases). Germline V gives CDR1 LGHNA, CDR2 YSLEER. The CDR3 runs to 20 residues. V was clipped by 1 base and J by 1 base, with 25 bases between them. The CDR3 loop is CASSQGPDKLPFEFNYGYTF. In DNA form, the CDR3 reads TGCGCCAGCAGCCAAGGCCCGGACAAGTTGCCTTTCGAGTTTAACTATGGCTACACCTTC.

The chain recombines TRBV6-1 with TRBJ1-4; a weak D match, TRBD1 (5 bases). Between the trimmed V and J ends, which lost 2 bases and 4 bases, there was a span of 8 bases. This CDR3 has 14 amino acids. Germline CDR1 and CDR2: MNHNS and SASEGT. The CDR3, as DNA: TGTGCCAGCAGTGAAAGGACATTTAATGAAAAACTGTTTTTT. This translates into CASSERTFNEKLFF.

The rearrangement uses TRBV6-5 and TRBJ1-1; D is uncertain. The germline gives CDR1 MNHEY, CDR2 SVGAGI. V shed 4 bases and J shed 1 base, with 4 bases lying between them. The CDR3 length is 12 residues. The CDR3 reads CASSSGNTEAFF. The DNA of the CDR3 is TGTGCCAGCAGTTCGGGGAACACTGAAGCTTTCTTT.

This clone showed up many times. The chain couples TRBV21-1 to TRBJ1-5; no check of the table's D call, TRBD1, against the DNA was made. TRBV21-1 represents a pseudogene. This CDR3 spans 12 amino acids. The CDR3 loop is CASSKALGPQHF. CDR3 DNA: TGTGCCAGCAGCAAAGCGCTGGGCCCCCAGCATTTT.

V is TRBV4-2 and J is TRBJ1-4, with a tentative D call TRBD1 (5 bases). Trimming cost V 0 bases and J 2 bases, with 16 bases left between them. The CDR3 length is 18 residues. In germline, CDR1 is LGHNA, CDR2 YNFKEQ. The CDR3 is CASSQEGQGGGTNEKLFF. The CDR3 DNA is TGTGCCAGCAGCCAAGAGGGGCAGGGCGGTGGGACTAATGAAAAACTGTTTTTT.

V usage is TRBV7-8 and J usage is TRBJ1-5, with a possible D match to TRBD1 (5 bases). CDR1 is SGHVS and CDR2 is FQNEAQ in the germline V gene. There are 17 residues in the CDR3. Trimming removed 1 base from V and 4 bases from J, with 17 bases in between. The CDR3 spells CASSLVVVSGFNQPQHF. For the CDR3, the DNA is TGTGCCAGCAGCTTAGTGGTTGTTTCAGGGTTTAATCAGCCCCAGCATTTT.

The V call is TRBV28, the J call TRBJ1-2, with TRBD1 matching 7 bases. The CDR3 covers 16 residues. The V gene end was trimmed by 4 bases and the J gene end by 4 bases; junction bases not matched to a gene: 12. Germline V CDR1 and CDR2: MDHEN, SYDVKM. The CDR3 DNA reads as TGTGCCAGCAGTTCCTACAGGGGACCATGGGGCTATGGCTACACCTTC. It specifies CASSSYRGPWGYGYTF.

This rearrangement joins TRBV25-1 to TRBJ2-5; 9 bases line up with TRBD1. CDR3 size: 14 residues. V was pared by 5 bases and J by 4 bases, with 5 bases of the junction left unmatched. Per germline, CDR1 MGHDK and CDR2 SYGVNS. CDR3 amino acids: CASSLNRGRETQYF. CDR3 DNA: TGTGCCAGCAGTCTCAACAGGGGGCGAGAGACCCAGTACTTC.

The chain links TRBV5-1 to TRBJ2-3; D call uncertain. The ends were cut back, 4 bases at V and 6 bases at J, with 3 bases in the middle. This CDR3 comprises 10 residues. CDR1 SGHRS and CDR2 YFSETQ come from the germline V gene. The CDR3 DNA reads TGCGCCAGCAGCCTTGATACGCAGTATTTT. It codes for CASSLDTQYF.

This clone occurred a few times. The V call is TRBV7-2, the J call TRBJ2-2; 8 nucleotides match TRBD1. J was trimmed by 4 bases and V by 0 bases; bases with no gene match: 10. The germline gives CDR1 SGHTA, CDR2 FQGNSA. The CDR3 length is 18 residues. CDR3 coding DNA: TGTGCCAGCAGCTTAGCCGTAGGACAGGGTGGGGGCACCGGGGAGCTGTTTTTT. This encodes CASSLAVGQGGGTGELFF.

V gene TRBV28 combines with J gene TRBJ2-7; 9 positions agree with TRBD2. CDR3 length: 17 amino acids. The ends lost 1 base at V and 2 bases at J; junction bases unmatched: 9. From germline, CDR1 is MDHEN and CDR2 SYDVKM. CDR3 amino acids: CASSLLASGTLAYEQYF. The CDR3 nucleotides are TGTGCCAGCAGTTTATTGGCTAGCGGGACATTGGCCTACGAGCAGTACTTC.

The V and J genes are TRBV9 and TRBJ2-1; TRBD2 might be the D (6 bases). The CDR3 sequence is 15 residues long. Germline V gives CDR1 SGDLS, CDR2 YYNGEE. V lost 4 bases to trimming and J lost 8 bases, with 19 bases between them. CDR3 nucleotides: TGTGCCAGCAGCCTGGCGGGGAGTCCGGGCGATGAGCAGTTCTTC. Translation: CASSLAGSPGDEQFF. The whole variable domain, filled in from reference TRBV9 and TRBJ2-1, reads DSGVTQTPKHLITATGQRVTLRCSPRSGDLSVYWYQQSLDQGLQFLIQYYNGEERAKGNILERFSAQQFPDLHSELNLSSLELGDSALYFCASSLAGSPGDEQFFGPGTRLTVL.

The CDR3 protein is CATSIRGLGTGELFF. In nucleotides, the CDR3 is TGTGCCACCAGCATTCGGGGACTTGGGACCGGGGAGCTGTTTTTT. The V gene is TRBV15, the J gene TRBJ2-2, with a tentative D call TRBD2 (6 bases). Germline loops: CDR1 LNHNV, CDR2 YYDKDF (reference sequence). V shed 4 bases and J shed 5 bases, with 14 bases lying between them. The CDR3 length is 15 residues.

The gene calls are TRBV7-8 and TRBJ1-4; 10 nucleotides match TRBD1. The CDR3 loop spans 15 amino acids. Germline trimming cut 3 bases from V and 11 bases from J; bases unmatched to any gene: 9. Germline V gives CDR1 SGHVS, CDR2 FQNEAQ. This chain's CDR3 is CASSFSRTGGLKLFF. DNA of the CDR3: TGTGCCAGCAGCTTTTCCCGGACAGGGGGGTTGAAACTGTTTTTT.

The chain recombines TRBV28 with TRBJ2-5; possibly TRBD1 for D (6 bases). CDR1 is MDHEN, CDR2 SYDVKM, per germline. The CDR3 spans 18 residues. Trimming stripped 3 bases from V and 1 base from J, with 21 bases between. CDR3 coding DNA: TGTGCCAGCAGTTTTTCAGGGGCAGCGACCAAAACCCAAGAGACCCAGTACTTC. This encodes CASSFSGAATKTQETQYF.

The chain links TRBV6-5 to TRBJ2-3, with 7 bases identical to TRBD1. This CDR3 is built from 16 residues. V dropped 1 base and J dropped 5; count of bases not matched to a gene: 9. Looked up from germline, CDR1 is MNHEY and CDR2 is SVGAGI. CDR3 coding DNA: TGTGCCAGCAGTTACTTGGGACAGCCAACAAGAGATACGCAGTATTTT. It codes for CASSYLGQPTRDTQYF.

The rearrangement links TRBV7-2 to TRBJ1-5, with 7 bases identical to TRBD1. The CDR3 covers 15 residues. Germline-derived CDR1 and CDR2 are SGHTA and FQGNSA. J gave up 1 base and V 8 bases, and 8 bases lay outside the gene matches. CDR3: CASSDRVRSNQPQHF. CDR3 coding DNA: TGTGCCAGCTCCGACAGGGTAAGAAGCAATCAGCCCCAGCATTTT.

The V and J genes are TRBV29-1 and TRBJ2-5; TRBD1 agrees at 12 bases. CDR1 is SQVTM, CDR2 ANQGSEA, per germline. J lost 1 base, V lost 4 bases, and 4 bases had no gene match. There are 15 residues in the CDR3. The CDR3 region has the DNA TGCAGCGTTGCACCGGGACAGGGGGCCCAAGAGACCCAGTACTTC. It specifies CSVAPGQGAQETQYF.

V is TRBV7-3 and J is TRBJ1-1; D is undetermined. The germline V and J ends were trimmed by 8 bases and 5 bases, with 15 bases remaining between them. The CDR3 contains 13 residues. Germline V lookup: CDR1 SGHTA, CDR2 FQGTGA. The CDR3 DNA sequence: TGTGCCAGCTCAATGGAGGTTTGGACTGAAGCTTTCTTT. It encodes CASSMEVWTEAFF.